The clone carrying this TCR beta chain was detected once. The antigen remains undetermined. Unmatched junction bases numbered 6, after V lost 2 bases and J lost 5 bases. The length of the CDR3 is 16 residues. Germline CDR1 LNHDA, CDR2 SQIVND (reference sequence). Only in-frame clones appear in the TCRdb table, and some are missing; sequencing was by immunoSEQ multiplex PCR. Of over 75,000 clones listed, about 87% are singletons. The data are from a study of graft-versus-host responses after intestinal transplantation. The sample consisted of unstimulated CD4+ T cells sorted from spleen or lymph node cells, taken before transplant. J is TRBJ2-1 and V is TRBV19; TRBD2 matches at 10 bases. The clonotype comes from a human donor who was the organ donor for an intestinal transplant. The CDR3 loop is CASSIHSSGRDNEQFF. The CDR3 bases are TGTGCCAGTAGTATACATTCCAGCGGGAGGGACAATGAGCAGTTCTTC. Supplemented by reference TRBV19 and TRBJ2-1, the full variable domain reads DGGITQSPKYLFRKEGQNVTLSCEQNLNHDAMYWYRQDPGQGLRLIYYSQIVNDFQKGDIAEGYSVSREKKESFPLTVTSAQKNPTAFYLCASSIHSSGRDNEQFFGPGTRLTVL.